This T cell receptor beta chain derives from a study of shared clonotypes between healthy human individuals. Selected positively for CCR7 and CD45RO-negative, naive CD8 cells excluded terminally differentiated effector memory CD45RA+ cells. Details on this clone: Its antigen is currently unknown.

Study findings and constraints: Shared clonotypes: approximately 4.5% naive CD4, 3.5% to 4% naive CD8, around 2.2% memory CD4, under 0.5% memory CD8.

Sequencing was at deep level. Splitting of each subset's genomic DNA was done evenly across several immunoSEQ plates. Sorted subsets were amplified in replicate PCRs using 200 to 250 ng DNA, around 30,000 T cell genomes. Measured with immunoSEQ multiplex PCR; TCRdb has only the in-frame clones, and not every one. The table has hundreds of thousands of clones, 80% to 95% seen once; the top ten hold approximately 25%. The sequenced sample consisted of naive CD8+ T cells sorted from blood. The clonotype was recovered from a young man in good health.

The CDR3 loop is CASSSSTGGAGANVLTF. The DNA for the CDR3 is TGTGCCAGCAGCTCCTCTACAGGGGGCGCTGGGGCCAACGTCCTGACTTTC. The rearrangement links TRBV9 to TRBJ2-6; TRBD1 aligns across 9 bases. The V gene end was trimmed by 4 bases and the J gene end by 2 bases; junction bases not matched to a gene: 7. The CDR3 length is 17 residues. The germline CDR1 and CDR2 sequences are SGDLS and YYNGEE.